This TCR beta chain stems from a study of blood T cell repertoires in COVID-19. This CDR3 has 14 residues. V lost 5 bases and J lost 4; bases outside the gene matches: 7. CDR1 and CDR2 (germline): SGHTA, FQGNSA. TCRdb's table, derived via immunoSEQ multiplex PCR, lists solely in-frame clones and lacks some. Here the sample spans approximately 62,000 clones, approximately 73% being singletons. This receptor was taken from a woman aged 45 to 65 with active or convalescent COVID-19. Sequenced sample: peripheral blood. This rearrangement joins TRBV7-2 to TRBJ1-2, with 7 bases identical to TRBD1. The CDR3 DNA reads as TGTGCCAGCAGCACCCGACAGGGTACCTATGGCTACACCTTC. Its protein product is CASSTRQGTYGYTF. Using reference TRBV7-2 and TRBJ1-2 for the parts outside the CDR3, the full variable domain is GAGVSQSPSNKVTEKGKDVELRCDPISGHTALYWYRQSLGQGLEFLIYFQGNSAPDKSGLPSDRFSAERTGGSVSTLTIQRTQQEDSAVYLCASSTRQGTYGYTFGSGTRLTVV.